This entry features one T cell receptor (beta chain) sequence. Assay: immunoSEQ multiplex PCR; the TCRdb copy retains only in-frame clones and omits some. The data contain about 110,000 clones, around 91% of them singletons. This sample is part of a study of Tregs in tolerant kidney transplant recipients. The CDR3 is 16 amino acids. J was trimmed by 0 bases and V by 5 bases; bases with no gene match: 4. Per the germline V gene, CDR1 is SGHNT and CDR2 is YENEEA. This TCR came from a human donor who received a combined kidney and bone marrow transplant. Sequencing used CD4+ T cells from blood, obtained before the transplant. This chain links TRBV11-3 with TRBJ2-2, with TRBD1 matching over 9 bases. The CDR3 nucleotides are TGTGCCAGCAGCCCACGACAGGGGGCGAACACCGGGGAGCTGTTTTTT. It specifies CASSPRQGANTGELFF.